A single T cell receptor beta chain is shown here with its context. This sample was included in a study of blood T cell repertoires in COVID-19. Study details: Samples came from the United States, Italy and Spain, spanning acute and convalescent COVID-19. PBMCs, B-cell-depleted T cells, or T cells were the source of the cDNA or gDNA that made up the material.

The authors' processing: By means of reference gene primer amplification, nucleated cell counts were estimated. This table comes from immunoSEQ multiplex PCR, and its TCRdb copy is limited to in-frame clones, with some not included. The DNA gave D and trimming, while V, J and clone size come from that table. The table shows 100,000 to 150,000 clones, with around 85% occurring only once. Sequencing was performed on peripheral blood. This TCR was sampled from a man aged 60 to 75 with acute or convalescent COVID-19.

CDR3 nucleotides: TGTGCCACCAGTGACCACAGGGGCACAGATACGCAGTATTTT. Its translation is CATSDHRGTDTQYF. The chain is built from TRBV24-1 and TRBJ2-3, with D perhaps matching TRBD1 (6 bases). The CDR3 length is 14 residues. The V end was cut by 4 bases, the J end by 1 base, with 8 bases between. Germline V gene sequence: CDR1 KGHDR, CDR2 SFDVKD.